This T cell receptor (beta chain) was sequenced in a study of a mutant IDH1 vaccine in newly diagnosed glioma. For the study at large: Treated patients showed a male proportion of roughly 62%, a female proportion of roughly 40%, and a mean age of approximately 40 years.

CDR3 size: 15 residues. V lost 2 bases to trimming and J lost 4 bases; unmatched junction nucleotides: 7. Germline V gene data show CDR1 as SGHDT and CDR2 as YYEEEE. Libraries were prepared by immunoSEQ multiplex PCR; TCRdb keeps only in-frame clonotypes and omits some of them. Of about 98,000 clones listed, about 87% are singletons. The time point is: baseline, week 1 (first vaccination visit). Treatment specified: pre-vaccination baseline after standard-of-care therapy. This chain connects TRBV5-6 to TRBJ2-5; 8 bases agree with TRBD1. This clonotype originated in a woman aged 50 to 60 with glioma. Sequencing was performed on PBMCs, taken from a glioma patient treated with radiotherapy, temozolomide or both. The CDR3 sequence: CASSLKRTGRETQYF. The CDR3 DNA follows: TGTGCCAGCAGCTTAAAAAGGACAGGGCGAGAGACCCAGTACTTC.